These T cell receptor beta chains were read from a single sample in a study of T cells in Graves' hyperthyroidism and ophthalmopathy. Using its own MiXCR run on the multiplex PCR reads, TCRdb lists one record per CDR3 protein. The data contain under 300,000 distinct CDR3 sequences, approximately 26% of them singletons. Sequences were obtained from blood. These receptors were collected from a man aged 35 to 55 with Graves' hyperthyroidism that later progressed to Graves' ophthalmopathy. Each CDR3 is given with its conserved first and last residue. The order of the fields is clone size, V gene, J gene, D gene, CDR3 DNA, CDR3 protein. D genes are given only for firm matches. Clone size appears in some rows only: once, few, many, or a class for an expanded clone.

many	TRBV25-1	TRBJ2-5	TRBD2	TGTGCCAGCAGTGCCGAACTAGCGGGAGTAGAGACCCAGTACTTC	CASSAELAGVETQYF
many	TRBV28	TRBJ1-5	-	TGTGCCAGCAAATTTGCTGGGGCGGCGAGGGAGCCCCAGCATTTT	CASKFAGAAREPQHF
many	TRBV24-1	TRBJ2-7	TRBD1	TGTGCCACCAGTGAAACCGGGACAGGGACCGAGCAGTACTTC	CATSETGTGTEQYF
-	TRBV5-6	TRBJ2-4	TRBD2	TGTGCCAGCAGCTTGGGGGGGACTATAGCCAAAAACATTCAGTACTTC	CASSLGGTIAKNIQYF
many	TRBV20-1	TRBJ2-5	TRBD2	TGCAGTGCTAGAGACCGCTTCAGACTAGCGGGCCAAGAGACCCAGTACTTC	CSARDRFRLAGQETQYF
many	TRBV7-3	TRBJ1-1	-	TGTGCCAGCAGCTTAGGAGGCCGCACTGAAGCTTTCTTT	CASSLGGRTEAFF
many	TRBV6-1	TRBJ2-2	TRBD2	TGTGCCAGCAGTGAAACTAGCGGGAGCCCCGGGGAGCTGTTTTTT	CASSETSGSPGELFF
many	TRBV4-1	TRBJ1-1	-	TGCGCCAGCAGCCAGAGGTCGGTCGGGGTACTGGAAGCTTTCTTT	CASSQRSVGVLEAFF
many	TRBV27	TRBJ2-7	TRBD2	TGTGCCAGCGGGGGGACTAGCGGGAGGTCCTACGAGCAGTACTTC	CASGGTSGRSYEQYF
-	TRBV12-3/TRBV12-4	TRBJ1-5	TRBD1	TGTGCCAGCAATCCGGGACAGGGCGATCAGCCCCAGCATTTT	CASNPGQGDQPQHF
many	TRBV10-3	TRBJ1-1	-	TGTGCCATCGTTCCTGACACGGAAATGAACACTGAAGCTTTCTTT	CAIVPDTEMNTEAFF
-	TRBV11-2	TRBJ1-2	-	TGTGCCAGCAGCTTAGATAAAGGGGTTGGCTACACCTTC	CASSLDKGVGYTF
-	TRBV12-3/TRBV12-4	TRBJ1-5	-	TGTGCCAGCAACCGCCCCGGGCAGCCCCAGCATTTT	CASNRPGQPQHF
-	TRBV29-1	TRBJ2-7	TRBD1	TGCAGCGTCGCCTCGAGGGACAGGGGGCCCTACGAGCAGTACTTC	CSVASRDRGPYEQYF
many	TRBV4-1	TRBJ1-5	-	TGCGCCAGCAGCCAAGCTAGCAATCAGCCCCAGCATTTT	CASSQASNQPQHF
many	TRBV30	TRBJ1-2	-	TGTGCCTGGAGTCCAGGACCCCTTCGGAACTATGGCTACACCTTC	CAWSPGPLRNYGYTF
-	TRBV6-2/TRBV6-3	TRBJ2-7	-	TGTGCCAGCAGCTCCCGGCTTTCGTGGTACGAGCAGTACTTC	CASSSRLSWYEQYF
few	TRBV6-5	TRBJ2-7	-	TGTGCCAGCAGTTTACTCATCGGGATCGAGCGCCACGAGCAGTACTTC	CASSLLIGIERHEQYF
many	TRBV28	TRBJ2-7	-	TGTGCCAGCACGCTAGGGGGGGCAAGGACCTACGAGCAGTACTTC	CASTLGGARTYEQYF
few	TRBV6-1	TRBJ2-5	-	TGTGCCAGCAGTGCCGGACAGCCGCCCGAGACCCAGTACTTC	CASSAGQPPETQYF
many	TRBV7-9	TRBJ1-3	-	TGTGCCAGCAGCGCCGGGGCGAGCTCTGGAAACACCATATATTTT	CASSAGASSGNTIYF
once	TRBV12-3/TRBV12-4	TRBJ2-5	-	TGTGCCAGCAGTGAGGACTGGGGAGGAGAGACCCAGTACTTC	CASSEDWGGETQYF
few	TRBV29-1	TRBJ1-1	-	TGCAGCGTTGGGACAGCTTTCTTT	CSVGTAFF
many	TRBV12-3/TRBV12-4	TRBJ1-1	-	TGTGCCAGCAGGGCCACGGGGAACACTGAAGCTTTCTTT	CASRATGNTEAFF
-	TRBV6-2/TRBV6-3	TRBJ1-2	TRBD1	TGTGCCAGCAGTAGAGGGACAGGGAATGGCTACACCTTC	CASSRGTGNGYTF
many	TRBV20-1	TRBJ1-1	-	TGCAGTGCTGACCGCAGGGGAATGAACACTGAAGCTTTCTTT	CSADRRGMNTEAFF
many	TRBV7-3	TRBJ1-1	-	TGTGCCAGCAGCTCTGGAGTGGCTACTGAAGCTTTCTTT	CASSSGVATEAFF
many	TRBV6-1	TRBJ2-4	-	TGTGCCAGCAGTAGAACTTTAACCTTAGCCAAAAACATTCAGTACTTC	CASSRTLTLAKNIQYF
few	TRBV12-3/TRBV12-4	TRBJ1-2	TRBD1	TGTGCCAGCAGTTTCCCGGGACAGGGGGACTATGGCTACACCTTC	CASSFPGQGDYGYTF
once	TRBV2	TRBJ2-7	-	TGTGCCAGTAGCCCGTTTCTCGGGACACTCTACGAGCAGTACTTC	CASSPFLGTLYEQYF
few	TRBV12-3/TRBV12-4	TRBJ2-2	-	TGTGCCAGCAGTTTCATAACAGGGTTCGGGGAGCTGTTTTTT	CASSFITGFGELFF
many	TRBV10-3	TRBJ2-2	-	TGTGCCATCAATCCGCAAGACGCTAACACCGGGGAGCTGTTTTTT	CAINPQDANTGELFF
many	TRBV6-1	TRBJ2-7	-	TGTGCCAGCAGTGTTAGCGTTTACGAGCAGTACTTC	CASSVSVYEQYF
many	TRBV6-1	TRBJ2-5	-	TGTGCCAGCAGTGAAGTTGGCAGACGATCTCGGGAGACCCAGTACTTC	CASSEVGRRSRETQYF
many	TRBV5-5	TRBJ1-1	-	TGTGCCAGCAATGAGGATGTGAACACTGAAGCTTTCTTT	CASNEDVNTEAFF
few	TRBV6-1	TRBJ1-2	-	TGTGCCAGCAGTGAATATAACTATGGCTACACCTTC	CASSEYNYGYTF
many	TRBV20-1	TRBJ2-5	TRBD2	TGCAGTGCTGATACCTTGGCTAGCGGGAGGGAAGAGACCCAGTACTTC	CSADTLASGREETQYF
-	TRBV20-1	TRBJ2-5	-	TGCAGTACTACTCCCAGTGGGAGGCTCGAGACCCAGTACTTC	CSTTPSGRLETQYF
many	TRBV9	TRBJ2-7	TRBD1	TGTGCCAGCAGCGTAGCTGCGGGACAGGGTTTTCACGAGCAGTACTTC	CASSVAAGQGFHEQYF
many	TRBV20-1	TRBJ2-7	TRBD2	TGCAGTGCTAGAGATCGGACTAGCGGGAGTGGGGCTTTTGGGGAGCAGTACTTC	CSARDRTSGSGAFGEQYF
many	TRBV6-1	TRBJ2-7	-	TGTGCCAGCAGTCGAGCGGACAACTACGAGCAGTACTTC	CASSRADNYEQYF
many	TRBV7-2	TRBJ2-5	TRBD1	TGTGCCAGCAGCCCTGACAGGGGCCTAGAGACCCAGTACTTC	CASSPDRGLETQYF